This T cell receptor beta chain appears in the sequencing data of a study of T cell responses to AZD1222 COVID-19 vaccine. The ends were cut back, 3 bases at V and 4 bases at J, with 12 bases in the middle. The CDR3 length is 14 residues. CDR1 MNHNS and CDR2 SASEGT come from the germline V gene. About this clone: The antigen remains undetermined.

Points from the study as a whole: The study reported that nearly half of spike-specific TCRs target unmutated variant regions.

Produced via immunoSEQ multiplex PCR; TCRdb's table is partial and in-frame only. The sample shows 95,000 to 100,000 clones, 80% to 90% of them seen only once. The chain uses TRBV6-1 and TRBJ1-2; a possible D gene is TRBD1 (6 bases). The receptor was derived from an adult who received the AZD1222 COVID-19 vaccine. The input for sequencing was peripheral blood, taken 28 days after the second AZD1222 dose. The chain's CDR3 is CASSDTGSGYGYTF. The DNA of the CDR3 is TGTGCCAGCAGTGATACAGGGTCTGGCTATGGCTACACCTTC.